The 21 T cell receptor beta chains in this list originate from one sample, sequenced in a study of OX40 agonist ivuxolimab in advanced cancers. Libraries were prepared by immunoSEQ multiplex PCR; TCRdb keeps only in-frame clonotypes and omits some of them. The data show 72,000 or so clones, with almost 90% seen just once and about 0.9% held by the top ten. The specimen was CD4+ or CD8+ T cells sorted from blood, collected in a trial of the OX40 agonist ivuxolimab. The receptor source for this set is an adult with an advanced solid tumor such as melanoma, head and neck, liver or kidney cancer.

This chain joins TRBV2 and TRBJ2-1, with D unresolved. The V gene's germline CDR1 is SNHLY and CDR2 FYNNEI. The CDR3 has 11 residues. V gave up 3 bases and J gave up 9 bases, with 6 bases separating them. This chain's CDR3 is CASSDYGEQFF. The CDR3 region has the DNA TGTGCCAGCAGTGATTATGGTGAGCAGTTCTTC.

This chain joins TRBV4-2 and TRBJ2-1, with 9 bases lining up with TRBD2. This CDR3 has 19 residues. Trimming at V came to 4 bases and at J to 4 bases, leaving 17 bases not matched to a gene. Germline V gives CDR1 LGHNA, CDR2 YNFKEQ. The CDR3 reads CASSPRYGVISGGYNEQFF. Written as DNA, the CDR3 is TGTGCCAGCAGCCCAAGATACGGAGTCATTAGCGGGGGTTACAATGAGCAGTTCTTC.

CDR3 amino acids: CASSPGGTESTDTQYF. The DNA for the CDR3 is TGTGCCAGCAGCCCCGGGGGGACGGAAAGCACAGATACGCAGTATTTT. The gene calls are TRBV11-3 and TRBJ2-3; 7 bases align to TRBD2. Trimming at V came to 5 bases and at J to 0 bases, leaving 8 bases not matched to a gene. CDR1 is SGHNT and CDR2 is YENEEA in the germline V gene. The CDR3 consists of 16 residues.

The V and J genes are TRBV5-4 and TRBJ2-1, with a weak D call TRBD2 (6 bases). The length of the CDR3 is 16 residues. V shed 4 bases and J shed 7 bases, with 21 bases lying between them. The germline V gene has CDR1 SGHNT and CDR2 YYREEE (reference sequence). The CDR3 region is CASSRDGSGVVNEQFF. CDR3 coding DNA: TGTGCCAGCAGCCGGGACGGGTCGGGAGTAGTAAATGAGCAGTTCTTC.

The rearrangement uses TRBV28 and TRBJ1-2; D is undetermined. V lost 6 bases and J 4 bases, leaving 9 bases between the germline ends. The CDR3 totals 12 residues. Germline CDR1 is MDHEN and CDR2 is SYDVKM. This CDR3 is CASSLLPYGYTF. CDR3 in DNA: TGTGCCAGCAGCTTGTTGCCCTATGGCTACACCTTC.

CDR3 loop: CASSPKAVNTGELFF. Here the CDR3 DNA reads TGTGCCAGCTCACCAAAGGCCGTTAACACCGGGGAGCTGTTTTTT. The chain combines TRBV18 with TRBJ2-2; D unclear. Per germline, CDR1 KGHSH and CDR2 LQKENI. The CDR3 sequence is 15 residues long. V was cut by 2 bases and J by 2 bases, with 9 bases left in between. Filled out from reference TRBV18 and TRBJ2-2, the complete variable domain reads NAGVMQNPRHLVRRRGQEARLRCSPMKGHSHVYWYRQLPEEGLKFMVYLQKENIIDESGMPKERFSAEFPKEGPSILRIQQVVRGDSAAYFCASSPKAVNTGELFFGEGSRLTVL.

The genes are TRBV5-1 and TRBJ2-5; D is possibly TRBD1 (6 bases). CDR1 SGHRS and CDR2 YFSETQ come from the germline V gene. The V end was cut by 5 bases, the J end by 2 bases, with 10 bases between. CDR3 length: 13 residues. The CDR3 bases are TGCGCCAGCAGGTACAGGGATCAAGAGACCCAGTACTTC. This encodes CASRYRDQETQYF.

This chain joins TRBV6-1 and TRBJ1-1, with 11 bases identical to TRBD1. The CDR3 is 16 residues long. Looked up from germline, CDR1 is MNHNS and CDR2 is SASEGT. The J segment lost 8 bases and the V segment lost 3 bases, leaving 11 bases of the junction unmatched. DNA of the CDR3: TGTGCCAGCAGTGACCGGGACAGGGGGTTTCTGGGCGAAGCTTTCTTT. Protein product: CASSDRDRGFLGEAFF.

The chain has TRBV4-3 and TRBJ1-1; D gene ambiguous. The CDR3 totals 14 residues. The V end was cut by 1 base, the J end by 0 bases, with 6 bases between. Germline values: CDR1 LGHNA, CDR2 YSLEER. CDR3 in amino acids: CASSQAQLNTEAFF. DNA of the CDR3: TGCGCCAGCAGCCAAGCCCAGCTGAACACTGAAGCTTTCTTT.

This clone was seen a single time. This chain joins TRBV30 and TRBJ2-2, with 8 bases lining up with TRBD1. The germline gives CDR1 GTSNPN, CDR2 SVGIG (reference sequence). The junction had 7 bases not matched to a gene; V was cut back by 6 bases and J by 4 bases. The CDR3 contains 14 residues. The CDR3 sequence is CACRRQGSTGELFF. The CDR3 coding sequence is TGTGCCTGCCGCCGACAGGGGAGCACCGGGGAGCTGTTTTTT.

V usage is TRBV19 and J usage is TRBJ1-4; 7 bases match TRBD1. The V and J ends lost 6 bases and 8 bases, in that order; junction bases with no gene match: 9. This CDR3 spans 14 amino acids. CDR1 is LNHDA and CDR2 is SQIVND in the germline V gene (reference sequence). The CDR3 spells CASSEQGRREKLFF. As DNA, the CDR3 is TGTGCCAGTAGCGAACAGGGGAGACGGGAAAAACTGTTTTTT.

The rearrangement links TRBV10-3 to TRBJ2-2; no reliable D call. Trimming removed 4 bases at V and 5 bases at J, with 14 bases between. The germline CDR1 and CDR2 sequences are ENHRY and SYGVKD. There are 15 residues in the CDR3. CDR3 region: CAISGFIGPTGELFF. The CDR3 DNA is TGTGCCATCAGTGGATTTATTGGGCCAACCGGGGAGCTGTTTTTT.

This chain uses TRBV7-9 with TRBJ1-2, with 9 bases aligning to TRBD1. The germline CDR1 and CDR2 sequences are SEHNR and FQNEAQ (reference sequence). CDR3 length equals 17 residues. After removal of 6 bases from V and 5 bases from J, the junction contained 16 bases not matched to a gene. Here the CDR3 DNA reads TGTGCCAGCAGAGAGAATCCCAAGGGACAGGGCTTATATGGCTACACCTTC. Its protein product is CASRENPKGQGLYGYTF.

This sequence joins TRBV19 and TRBJ2-1; 7 bases line up with TRBD2. CDR1 is LNHDA, CDR2 SQIVND, per germline (reference sequence). The CDR3 consists of 16 residues. The V segment lost 3 bases and the J segment 2 bases; nucleotides outside the gene matches: 7. CDR3 sequence: CASSMTSGTPYNEQFF. In DNA form, the CDR3 reads TGTGCCAGTAGTATGACCAGCGGGACCCCCTACAATGAGCAGTTCTTC.

The genes are TRBV21-1 and TRBJ2-3; the table's D gene call, TRBD2, was not cross checked with the DNA. TRBV21-1 is a listed pseudogene. The CDR3 runs to 15 residues. Here the CDR3 DNA reads TGTGCCAGCAGCAAGAGCGGGAGCGGCTCAGATACGCAGTATTTT. Translated: CASSKSGSGSDTQYF.

The chain has TRBV5-8 and TRBJ2-3; 13 bases map to TRBD2. Germline CDR1 is SGHTS and CDR2 is YDEGEE. This CDR3 region has 16 residues. J was trimmed by 4 bases and V by 4 bases; bases with no gene match: 6. CDR3 amino acids: CASSRGLAGVADTQYF. In DNA form, the CDR3 reads TGTGCCAGCAGCCGCGGACTAGCGGGAGTGGCAGATACGCAGTATTTT. The full variable domain, its missing parts supplied by reference TRBV5-8 and TRBJ2-3, is EAGVTQSPTHLIKTRGQQATLRCSPISGHTSVYWYQQALGLGLQFLLWYDEGEERNRGNFPPRFSGRQFPNYSSELNVNALELEDSALYLCASSRGLAGVADTQYFGPGTRLTVL.

The rearrangement uses TRBV5-1 and TRBJ1-3, with D unclear. This CDR3 contains 14 residues. V was clipped by 0 bases and J by 5 bases, with 9 bases between them. CDR1 and CDR2 from the germline V gene are SGHRS and YFSETQ. CDR3 amino acids: CASSLDRTRNTIYF. The CDR3 coding sequence is TGCGCCAGCAGCTTGGATAGGACCCGAAACACCATATATTTT.

V and J are TRBV5-1 and TRBJ1-2; 9 nucleotides line up with TRBD1. Trimming took 7 bases from V and 8 from J; bases not matched to a gene: 12. The V gene's germline CDR1 is SGHRS and CDR2 YFSETQ. CDR3 length: 14 amino acids. The CDR3 reads CASGTGSGPGGYTF. In DNA form, the CDR3 reads TGCGCCAGCGGGACAGGGTCGGGTCCGGGGGGCTACACCTTC.

The V and J genes are TRBV2 and TRBJ2-4, with 8 positions matching TRBD1. Trimming removed 4 bases from V and 6 bases from J; junction bases left unmatched: 2. Per the germline V gene, CDR1 is SNHLY and CDR2 is FYNNEI. This CDR3 has 13 residues. The CDR3 nucleotides read TGTGCCAGCAGTGCCGGACAGGGAAACATTCAGTACTTC. Protein sequence: CASSAGQGNIQYF.

The chain's CDR3 is CASSRPIHRQDGYTF. CDR3 bases: TGTGCCAGCAGTCGCCCCATTCACCGACAGGATGGCTACACCTTC. The rearrangement uses TRBV6-5 and TRBJ1-2; the D gene is possibly TRBD1 (6 bases). V lost 5 bases, J lost 6 bases, and 19 bases lay in between. Germline V gene lookup returns CDR1 MNHEY and CDR2 SVGAGI. CDR3 length: 15 residues.

The chain has TRBV2 and TRBJ1-4; 9 nucleotides match TRBD1. Per the germline V gene, CDR1 is SNHLY and CDR2 is FYNNEI. V lost 10 bases, J lost 6 bases, and 6 bases stayed unmatched. The CDR3 sequence is 13 residues long. Here the CDR3 reads CANQQGAYEKLFF. CDR3 DNA: TGTGCCAACCAACAGGGGGCGTATGAAAAACTGTTTTTT.